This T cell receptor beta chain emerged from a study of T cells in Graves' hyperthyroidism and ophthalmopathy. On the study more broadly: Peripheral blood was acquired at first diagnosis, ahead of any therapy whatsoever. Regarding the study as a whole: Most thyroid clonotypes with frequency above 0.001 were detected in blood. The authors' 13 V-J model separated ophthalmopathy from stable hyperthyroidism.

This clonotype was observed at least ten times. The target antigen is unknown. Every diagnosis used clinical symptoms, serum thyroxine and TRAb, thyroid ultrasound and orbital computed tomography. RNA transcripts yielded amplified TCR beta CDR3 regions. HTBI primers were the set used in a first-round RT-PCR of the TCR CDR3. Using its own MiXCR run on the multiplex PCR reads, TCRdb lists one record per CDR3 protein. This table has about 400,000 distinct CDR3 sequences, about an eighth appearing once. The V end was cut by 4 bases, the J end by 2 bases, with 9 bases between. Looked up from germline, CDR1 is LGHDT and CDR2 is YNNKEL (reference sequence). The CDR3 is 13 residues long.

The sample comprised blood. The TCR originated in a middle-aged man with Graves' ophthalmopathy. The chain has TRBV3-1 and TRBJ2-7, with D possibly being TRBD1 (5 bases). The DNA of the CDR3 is TGTGCCAGCAGCCCAGGGAAAGCCTACGAGCAGTACTTC. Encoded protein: CASSPGKAYEQYF.